Each of the 23 T cell receptor beta chains below was sequenced from the same sample in a study of shared clonotypes between healthy human individuals. Assay used: immunoSEQ multiplex PCR; TCRdb lists only in-frame clones, some missing. The table shows just over 2,000,000 clones, with 95% occurring only once. The sequencing sample was made of naive CD4+ T cells sorted from blood. Subset defined: CD45RA+ positively selected. The receptors were gathered from a young man in good health.

The chain couples TRBV7-2 to TRBJ1-5, with 9 bases aligning to TRBD1. The CDR3 spans 14 residues. In germline, CDR1 is SGHTA, CDR2 FQGNSA. V lost 6 bases to trimming and J lost 2 bases; unmatched junction nucleotides: 2. The CDR3 reads CASRRTGGNQPQHF. CDR3 sequence (DNA): TGTGCCAGCAGAAGGACAGGGGGCAATCAGCCCCAGCATTTT. The full variable domain, with the rest looked up from reference TRBV7-2 and TRBJ1-5, is GAGVSQSPSNKVTEKGKDVELRCDPISGHTALYWYRQSLGQGLEFLIYFQGNSAPDKSGLPSDRFSAERTGGSVSTLTIQRTQQEDSAVYLCASRRTGGNQPQHFGDGTRLSIL.

The chain recombines TRBV5-4 with TRBJ2-3; D tentatively reads TRBD1 or TRBD2 (5 bases each). The V gene lost 4 bases and the J gene lost 2 bases, with 17 bases spanning the gap. This CDR3 is 16 amino acids long. Germline V CDR1 and CDR2: SGHNT, YYREEE (reference sequence). The CDR3 spells CASSRGLSDYTDTQYF. For the CDR3, the DNA is TGTGCCAGCAGCCGGGGCCTTTCGGATTACACAGATACGCAGTATTTT.

V usage is TRBV19 and J usage is TRBJ1-2; D possibly corresponds to TRBD1 (5 bases). The CDR3 has 14 residues. V was shortened by 6 bases and J by 5 bases, with 16 bases between the two germline ends. Germline CDR1 is LNHDA and CDR2 is SQIVND (reference sequence). The CDR3 DNA reads TGTGCCAGTAGGACCGGAAGGGGAGAGTATGGCTACACCTTC. Translation: CASRTGRGEYGYTF.

The CDR3 DNA is TGTGCCAGCAGCTTAGGGCTAGCGGTTCAGTACTTC. This gives the protein CASSLGLAVQYF. This rearrangement joins TRBV11-2 to TRBJ2-4; 7 nucleotides align to TRBD2. The CDR3 covers 12 residues. V dropped 1 base and J dropped 11; count of bases not matched to a gene: 2. Germline values: CDR1 SGHAT, CDR2 FQNNGV. Full variable domain (rest looked up from reference TRBV11-2 and TRBJ2-4): EAGVAQSPRYKIIEKRQSVAFWCNPISGHATLYWYQQILGQGPKLLIQFQNNGVVDDSQLPKDRFSAERLKGVDSTLKIQPAKLEDSAVYLCASSLGLAVQYFGAGTRLSVL.

This chain connects TRBV5-1 to TRBJ2-5; either TRBD1 or TRBD2 may supply D (6 bases each). The germline V gene encodes CDR1 SGHRS and CDR2 YFSETQ. Trimming removed 2 bases from V and 5 bases from J, with 22 bases in between. The CDR3 is 17 amino acids. CDR3 loop: CASSFGVSSGAGETQYF. The CDR3 DNA sequence: TGCGCCAGCAGCTTCGGCGTATCTTCGGGGGCCGGGGAGACCCAGTACTTC.

The chain has TRBV6-6 and TRBJ2-7, with 10 positions matching TRBD1. The CDR3 loop spans 15 amino acids. V was pared by 4 bases and J by 1 base, with 4 bases of the junction left unmatched. Germline CDR1 is MNHNY and CDR2 is SVGAGI (reference sequence). As DNA, the CDR3 is TGTGCCAGCAGTTGGACAGGGGGTTCTTCCTACGAGCAGTACTTC. Its translation: CASSWTGGSSYEQYF.

This chain uses TRBV30 with TRBJ2-3, with D unresolved. Germline CDR1 is GTSNPN and CDR2 is SVGIG (reference sequence). The CDR3 has 14 residues. The V and J ends lost 8 bases and 4 bases respectively, with 19 bases between them. DNA of the CDR3: TGTGCCACCTTACTACGCCTCGTCCCAGATACGCAGTATTTT. Amino acid sequence: CATLLRLVPDTQYF.

The CDR3 nucleotides are TGCGCCAGCAGTGAGTCGAGGACGGCTAACACTGAAGCTTTCTTT. Its translation is CASSESRTANTEAFF. This chain uses TRBV10-2 with TRBJ1-1; unclear D gene. This CDR3 contains 15 residues. The germline V gene encodes CDR1 WSHSY and CDR2 SAAADI. V gave up 0 bases and J gave up 2 bases, with 10 bases separating them.

The gene calls are TRBV5-1 and TRBJ2-2; D might be TRBD2 (6 bases). Germline V lookup: CDR1 SGHRS, CDR2 YFSETQ. Trimming cost V 5 bases and J 0 bases, with 14 bases left between them. This CDR3 spans 16 amino acids. The CDR3 bases are TGCGCCAGCAGGTCCACCGGGACTTCGAACACCGGGGAGCTGTTTTTT. Translated: CASRSTGTSNTGELFF.

This clone was seen a handful of times. This CDR3 is also generated by other DNA sequences in the sample. This rearrangement joins TRBV29-1 to TRBJ2-2, with D tentatively TRBD2 (5 bases). Between the trimmed V and J ends, which lost 3 bases and 1 base, there was a span of 6 bases. CDR1 is SQVTM and CDR2 is ANQGSEA in the germline V gene. The CDR3 is 13 residues long. In nucleotides, the CDR3 is TGCAGCGTTGATGCGGGGAACACCGGGGAGCTGTTTTTT. Translated: CSVDAGNTGELFF.

The chain combines TRBV30 with TRBJ2-3; the match to TRBD1 covers 9 bases. Germline loops: CDR1 GTSNPN, CDR2 SVGIG (reference sequence). CDR3 size: 16 residues. V was clipped by 2 bases and J by 5 bases; unmatched bases: 11. This chain's CDR3 is CAWSLPGQGKVDTQYF. In DNA, the CDR3 is TGTGCCTGGAGTTTGCCGGGACAGGGTAAAGTAGATACGCAGTATTTT.

The chain is built from TRBV6-6 and TRBJ2-2; 9 bases align to TRBD1. Germline lookup yields CDR1 MNHNY and CDR2 SVGAGI (reference sequence). This CDR3 is built from 14 residues. The V segment lost 10 bases and the J segment 2 bases; nucleotides outside the gene matches: 5. CDR3 nucleotide sequence: TGTGCCATCCGGGACAGGGTTAACACCGGGGAGCTGTTTTTT. Translation: CAIRDRVNTGELFF.

Turning to this clone: Other DNA sequences from this sample encode an identical CDR3 as well. This chain uses TRBV5-1 with TRBJ1-5; unclear D gene. The CDR3 loop spans 14 amino acids. The ends were cut back, 0 bases at V and 7 bases at J, with 11 bases in the middle. CDR1 is SGHRS, CDR2 YFSETQ, per germline. The CDR3 coding sequence is TGCGCCAGCAGCTTGGAAGGGTTACGACAGCCCCAGCATTTT. Its translation: CASSLEGLRQPQHF.

As concerns this clone: The same CDR3 arises from other DNA sequences in this sample as well. The chain carries TRBV7-2 and TRBJ2-7; 12 nucleotides agree with TRBD2. The length of the CDR3 is 15 residues. The J segment lost 4 bases and the V segment lost 5 bases, leaving 6 bases of the junction unmatched. The germline V gene has CDR1 SGHTA and CDR2 FQGNSA. CDR3 DNA sequence: TGTGCCAGCAGCCGGACTAGCGGGACTCAGTACGAGCAGTACTTC. Translating gives CASSRTSGTQYEQYF.

The chain has TRBV19 and TRBJ2-7, with TRBD1 identical over 7 bases. This CDR3 region has 15 residues. V shed 5 bases, J shed 0 bases, and the junction held 7 bases outside the gene matches. Germline values: CDR1 LNHDA, CDR2 SQIVND (reference sequence). The DNA of the CDR3 is TGTGCCAGTAGTGAGGGACAGCTTTACTCCTACGAGCAGTACTTC. Translation gives CASSEGQLYSYEQYF.

A remark on this clone: At the DNA level, this CDR3 is encoded by other sequences in the same sample as well. V gene TRBV18 combines with J gene TRBJ2-5; 7 bases agree with TRBD1. Unmatched junction bases numbered 3, after V lost 4 bases and J lost 4 bases. From germline, CDR1 is KGHSH and CDR2 LQKENI. The CDR3 length is 13 residues. The CDR3 loop is CASSQQGRETQYF. CDR3 bases: TGTGCCAGCTCACAACAGGGGCGAGAGACCCAGTACTTC.

The gene calls are TRBV4-3 and TRBJ2-1; TRBD2 matches 14 bases. V trimming: 0 bases; J trimming: 6 bases; junction bases outside the gene matches: 4. CDR3 size: 17 residues. Germline V CDR1 and CDR2: LGHNA, YSLEER. The CDR3 spells CASSQELGTSGSNEQFF. The DNA of the CDR3 is TGCGCCAGCAGCCAAGAATTGGGGACTAGCGGGAGCAATGAGCAGTTCTTC.

This clone has only one observation. This chain links TRBV4-1 with TRBJ2-7; D gene unclear. The CDR3 runs to 16 residues. V dropped 1 base and J dropped 0 bases, with 13 bases sitting between them. Per germline, CDR1 MGHRA and CDR2 YSYEKL. The CDR3 loop reads CASSQVTPTRSYEQYF. The DNA for the CDR3 is TGCGCCAGCAGCCAAGTAACTCCGACACGCTCCTACGAGCAGTACTTC.

This chain joins TRBV7-2 and TRBJ2-7; D might be TRBD1 (6 bases). This CDR3 contains 14 residues. V dropped 6 bases and J dropped 5 bases, with 17 bases sitting between them. Germline V gene sequence: CDR1 SGHTA, CDR2 FQGNSA. CDR3 nucleotide sequence: TGTGCCAGCAGGAGTGACCTACAGGGAAACGAGCAGTACTTC. Its protein product is CASRSDLQGNEQYF.

V gene TRBV6-5 combines with J gene TRBJ2-5; D call uncertain. Deletions cut 0 bases from V and 5 bases from J, with 16 bases between. Germline CDR1 reads MNHEY; CDR2 reads SVGAGI. This CDR3 has 16 residues. Here the CDR3 reads CASSYSWALNGETQYF. The CDR3 DNA reads TGTGCCAGCAGTTACTCGTGGGCATTGAACGGGGAGACCCAGTACTTC.

The chain recombines TRBV28 with TRBJ1-5, with D tentatively TRBD1 (5 bases). Trimming cost V 4 bases and J 3 bases, with 13 bases left between them. Germline CDR1 MDHEN, CDR2 SYDVKM. The CDR3 loop spans 15 amino acids. The CDR3 DNA reads as TGTGCCAGCAGTTCAGGGTCCCCTTACAATCAGCCCCAGCATTTT. It specifies CASSSGSPYNQPQHF.

The V gene is TRBV4-1, the J gene TRBJ2-7, with a tentative D call TRBD2 (6 bases). Trimming removed 4 bases from V and 2 bases from J, with 24 bases in between. CDR3 size: 18 residues. CDR1 and CDR2 (germline): MGHRA, YSYEKL. Written as DNA, the CDR3 is TGCGCCAGCAGCCTCAAGTTTCAGACGGGACTGTTAACCTACGAGCAGTACTTC. Translation gives CASSLKFQTGLLTYEQYF.

V usage is TRBV9 and J usage is TRBJ2-6; D unresolved. Trimming took 6 bases from V and 3 from J, leaving 10 bases between them. The CDR3 loop spans 14 amino acids. Germline values: CDR1 SGDLS, CDR2 YYNGEE. The CDR3 reads CASTLFIGANVLTF. The CDR3 region has the DNA TGTGCCAGCACCCTATTTATTGGGGCCAACGTCCTGACTTTC.